The 7 T cell receptor beta chains reported below all come from one sample, sequenced in a study of response to subunit inactivated influenza vaccine. TCRdb itself ran the RT-PCR reads through MiXCR, one entry per CDR3 protein. The sample includes 550,000 to 800,000 distinct CDR3 sequences, approximately 15% of them seen just once. Specimen: PBMCs from blood, collected 14 days before vaccination. The receptor source for this set is a man aged 50-59 years who received an inactivated influenza vaccine.

The V and J genes are TRBV9 and TRBJ2-1; D remains unclear. Germline V lookup: CDR1 SGDLS, CDR2 YYNGEE. The CDR3 has 14 amino acids. Deletions cut 1 base from V and 6 bases from J, with 11 bases between. CDR3 nucleotides: TGTGCCAGCAGCGTAATGGGCGCCCTCAATGAGCAGTTCTTC. It specifies CASSVMGALNEQFF.

CDR3 bases: TGTGCCAGTAGCTCACAGGGGACTTATCGCAATCAGCCCCAGCATTTT. Residues: CASSSQGTYRNQPQHF. V is TRBV19 and J is TRBJ1-5, with 7 bases matching TRBD1. This CDR3 contains 16 residues. J gave up 2 bases and V 6 bases, and 10 bases lay outside the gene matches. From germline, CDR1 is LNHDA and CDR2 SQIVND (reference sequence).

The V and J genes are TRBV19 and TRBJ2-1; the match to TRBD2 covers 11 bases. J was trimmed by 9 bases and V by 6 bases; bases with no gene match: 4. The CDR3 runs 13 residues. Looked up from germline, CDR1 is LNHDA and CDR2 is SQIVND (reference sequence). As DNA, the CDR3 is TGTGCCAGTAGCGCTAGCGGGAGGCGTGAGCAGTTCTTC. It translates to CASSASGRREQFF.

This clonotype was seen many times. The rearrangement links TRBV5-1 to TRBJ2-1; TRBD1 matches 10 bases. This CDR3 is 17 amino acids long. The trim removed 3 bases at V and 7 bases at J, leaving 13 bases unmatched. The germline gives CDR1 SGHRS, CDR2 YFSETQ. The CDR3 DNA is TGCGCCAGCAGCTCTTTACCCTTAGACAGGGGGCAGAATGAGCAGTTCTTC. Amino acid sequence: CASSSLPLDRGQNEQFF.

Ten or more counts support this clonotype. V is TRBV28 and J is TRBJ2-7, with D maybe TRBD2 (6 bases). V lost 6 bases to trimming and J lost 2 bases, with 8 bases between them. The CDR3 is made up of 12 amino acids. In germline, CDR1 is MDHEN, CDR2 SYDVKM. The CDR3 nucleotides are TGTGCCAGCAGATCTAGCGCCTACGAGCAGTACTTC. Translating it yields CASRSSAYEQYF.

This chain connects TRBV6-2 or TRBV6-3 to TRBJ2-2; 8 nucleotides line up with TRBD2. The V and J ends lost 5 bases and 6 bases, in that order; junction bases with no gene match: 11. From germline, CDR1 is MNHEY and CDR2 SVGEGT. The CDR3 is 16 amino acids. The CDR3 protein is CASSRRSGTSSGELFF. CDR3 coding DNA: TGTGCCAGCAGTAGAAGGTCCGGGACTAGTTCCGGGGAGCTGTTTTTT.

This clonotype was seen a handful of times. The rearrangement uses TRBV7-9 and TRBJ2-1; 8 nucleotides line up with TRBD2. Germline assignment: CDR1 SEHNR and CDR2 FQNEAQ (reference sequence). The CDR3 is 15 amino acids. The junction had 7 bases not matched to a gene; V was cut back by 5 bases and J by 4 bases. CDR3 bases: TGTGCCAGCAGCCACGGACTAGCAGTATACAATGAGCAGTTCTTC. It is translated as CASSHGLAVYNEQFF.